Following are 18 T cell receptor beta chains from one sample sequenced in a study of Ad26.COV2.S vaccination and SARS-CoV-2 variants (dated by TCRdb to the early 2020s). The treatment or condition label, as the study defines it: approximately 18 received Ad26.COV2.S at low or high dose, single or two shots; about five received placebo; per-sample allocation not given. Repertoires of vaccine and placebo recipients were sequenced from samples taken on day 63 after the first injection. Libraries came from the immunoSEQ multiplex PCR assay. TCRdb carries this immuneACCESS record with in-frame sequences only. Its versions omit some clonotypes, under half of them owing to an unresolved V gene in the studies checked, with the rest unexplained. The sample has approximately 400,000 clones on record, around 84% of them singletons. Roughly 3.1% of the sample is held by the ten biggest clonotypes. This specimen consisted of peripheral blood, obtained in a trial of Ad26.COV2.S vaccine versus placebo. These receptors were collected from a person aged 18-60 years who received the Ad26.COV2.S COVID-19 vaccine or a placebo.

The gene calls are TRBV7-9 and TRBJ2-7; D is unresolved. The CDR3 loop spans 15 amino acids. The V end was cut by 5 bases, the J end by 3 bases, with 17 bases between. The germline gives CDR1 SEHNR, CDR2 FQNEAQ (reference sequence). Written as DNA, the CDR3 is TGTGCCAGCAGCCCCTACCCCGGGTCAGACTACGAGCAGTACTTC. Translated: CASSPYPGSDYEQYF.

V is TRBV28 and J is TRBJ1-5; D gene uncertain. Trimming cost V 7 bases and J 7 bases, with 14 bases left between them. The CDR3 is made up of 13 amino acids. The germline V gene has CDR1 MDHEN and CDR2 SYDVKM. The CDR3 nucleotides are TGTGCCAGCATCCCCCCCGCGGGCCAGCCCCAGCATTTT. It codes for CASIPPAGQPQHF.

The CDR3, as DNA: TGTGCCATCAGTGAGCCGGGGCGGGAGGGGGGCAATGAGCAGTTCTTC. It codes for CAISEPGREGGNEQFF. The rearrangement links TRBV10-3 to TRBJ2-1, with TRBD2 identical over 9 bases. V lost 2 bases to trimming and J lost 6 bases; unmatched junction nucleotides: 8. Germline CDR1 is ENHRY and CDR2 is SYGVKD. The CDR3 runs to 16 residues.

The chain is built from TRBV2 and TRBJ2-7, with 8 nucleotides matching TRBD2. V dropped 7 bases and J dropped 4; count of bases not matched to a gene: 6. CDR1 and CDR2 from the germline V gene are SNHLY and FYNNEI. The CDR3 is 13 amino acids. DNA for the CDR3: TGTGCCAGCAAGGCGGGGGGAGGGTACGAGCAGTACTTC. As protein: CASKAGGGYEQYF.

The V and J genes are TRBV2 and TRBJ1-5, with 7 bases lining up with TRBD1. With V trimmed by 6 bases and J by 6 bases, 8 bases remained unmatched. CDR3 length: 14 residues. From germline, CDR1 is SNHLY and CDR2 FYNNEI. CDR3 loop: CASREQGFGQPQHF. DNA for the CDR3: TGTGCCAGCAGAGAACAGGGGTTCGGTCAGCCCCAGCATTTT.

V and J are TRBV10-3 and TRBJ2-2, with 9 positions matching TRBD2. This CDR3 contains 14 residues. Germline CDR1 and CDR2: ENHRY and SYGVKD. The junction had 2 bases not matched to a gene; V was cut back by 6 bases and J by 3 bases. The CDR3 DNA sequence: TGTGCCATCAGCTTAGCGGGGGACACCGGGGAGCTGTTTTTT. It yields the protein CAISLAGDTGELFF.

This chain links TRBV7-2 with TRBJ2-4; 7 bases match TRBD1. The trim removed 1 base at V and 4 bases at J, leaving 1 base unmatched. Germline CDR1 reads SGHTA; CDR2 reads FQGNSA. The CDR3 totals 14 residues. The CDR3 protein is CASSLEGQKNIQYF. CDR3 nucleotide sequence: TGTGCCAGCAGCTTAGAGGGACAGAAAAACATTCAGTACTTC.

This clone was detected once. This sequence joins TRBV9 and TRBJ2-4, with 10 bases aligning to TRBD2. The germline V gene has CDR1 SGDLS and CDR2 YYNGEE. The CDR3 is 20 residues long. The trim removed 0 bases at V and 13 bases at J, leaving 25 bases unmatched. DNA of the CDR3: TGTGCCAGCAGCGTAGGCCCGGGGGGCGGAGCGGGGGGGCCACGTTTGGAACAGTACTTC. Encoded protein: CASSVGPGGGAGGPRLEQYF.

The gene calls are TRBV5-1 and TRBJ2-5, with 7 bases identical to TRBD2. Germline V gives CDR1 SGHRS, CDR2 YFSETQ. The CDR3 covers 15 residues. Trimming cost V 0 bases and J 5 bases; bases outside gene matches: 7. DNA for the CDR3: TGCGCCAGCAGCTTGGCCTCGGGGGGTTTCGAGACCCAGTACTTC. It encodes CASSLASGGFETQYF.

This clone was detected once. V gene TRBV24-1 combines with J gene TRBJ1-2, with 10 bases lining up with TRBD1. CDR3 length: 14 amino acids. V shed 5 bases, J shed 8 bases, and the junction held 7 bases outside the gene matches. Per germline, CDR1 KGHDR and CDR2 SFDVKD. CDR3 sequence (DNA): TGTGCCACCAGTGGGCCCGGGACAGGGGTAGGCTACACCTTC. Translating it yields CATSGPGTGVGYTF.

The CDR3 nucleotides are TGCAGCGTTGTGACGGGCACCGGGGAGCTGTTTTTT. Translated: CSVVTGTGELFF. The rearrangement joins TRBV29-1 to TRBJ2-2; D is uncertain. From germline, CDR1 is SQVTM and CDR2 ANQGSEA. V gave up 4 bases and J gave up 4 bases, with 7 bases separating them. This CDR3 has 12 amino acids.

This rearrangement joins TRBV28 to TRBJ2-7; D is uncertain. V lost 2 bases and J 3 bases, leaving 2 bases between the germline ends. CDR1 and CDR2 from the germline V gene are MDHEN and SYDVKM. This CDR3 comprises 11 residues. The CDR3: CASSLRYEQYF. CDR3 nucleotide sequence: TGTGCCAGCAGTTTACGCTACGAGCAGTACTTC. Using reference TRBV28 and TRBJ2-7 for the parts outside the CDR3, the full variable domain is DVKVTQSSRYLVKRTGEKVFLECVQDMDHENMFWYRQDPGLGLRLIYFSYDVKMKEKGDIPEGYSVSREKKERFSLILESASTNQTSMYLCASSLRYEQYFGPGTRLTVT.

The chain combines TRBV11-2 with TRBJ2-5; no reliable D call. This CDR3 is built from 15 residues. Trimming removed 4 bases at V and 5 bases at J, with 17 bases between. Germline V lookup: CDR1 SGHAT, CDR2 FQNNGV. Here the CDR3 reads CASSSVSATAETQYF. The CDR3, as DNA: TGTGCCAGCAGCTCTGTTTCAGCTACGGCGGAGACCCAGTACTTC.

The chain employs TRBV2 and TRBJ1-1; 7 bases are a match to TRBD1. CDR1 is SNHLY, CDR2 FYNNEI, per germline. The CDR3 extends over 16 amino acids. V was pared by 4 bases and J by 4 bases, with 12 bases of the junction left unmatched. Here the CDR3 DNA reads TGTGCCAGCAGTGGACAGGGTCACGGGTTGGGCACTGAAGCTTTCTTT. Encoded protein: CASSGQGHGLGTEAFF.

As DNA, the CDR3 is TGTGCCAGCAGCTACGGACAGAGCCAAGAGACCCAGTACTTC. Its protein product is CASSYGQSQETQYF. The V and J genes are TRBV28 and TRBJ2-5, with TRBD1 as a possible D gene (6 bases). The ends were cut back, 6 bases at V and 1 base at J, with 12 bases in the middle. CDR3 length equals 14 residues. Germline CDR1 reads MDHEN; CDR2 reads SYDVKM.

The J gene is TRBJ2-1, the V gene TRBV7-2; 13 bases are a match to TRBD2. This CDR3 spans 16 amino acids. With V trimmed by 5 bases and J by 6 bases, 7 bases remained unmatched. Germline-derived CDR1 and CDR2 are SGHTA and FQGNSA. The CDR3 DNA reads TGTGCCAGCAGCGATAGGGGACTAGCGGGGAGCAATGAGCAGTTCTTC. Translation gives CASSDRGLAGSNEQFF.

The V call is TRBV4-3, the J call TRBJ2-5; D perhaps matches TRBD2 (5 bases). V was cut by 0 bases and J by 5 bases, with 16 bases left in between. The CDR3 sequence is 16 residues long. Germline CDR1 reads LGHNA; CDR2 reads YSLEER. This chain's CDR3 is CASSQDKSTRWETQYF. For the CDR3, the DNA is TGCGCCAGCAGCCAAGATAAGTCAACTAGGTGGGAGACCCAGTACTTC.

The J gene is TRBJ1-2, the V gene TRBV27; no firm D call. Germline CDR1 and CDR2: MNHEY and SMNVEV (reference sequence). Trimming removed 5 bases at V and 3 bases at J, with 13 bases between. The CDR3 is made up of 14 amino acids. CDR3 sequence (DNA): TGTGCCAGCAGTCCAAGGGAGTCTTACTATGGCTACACCTTC. This sequence encodes CASSPRESYYGYTF.